A selection of T cell receptor beta chains follows, all from one sample in a study of graft-versus-host responses after intestinal transplantation. Profiling relied on immunoSEQ multiplex PCR, and the TCRdb table lists in-frame clones only, not all of them. The data contain about 130,000 clones, approximately 91% of them singletons. These receptors are not linked to any known antigen. The sequencing here drew on unstimulated CD4+ T cells sorted from spleen or lymph node cells, taken before intestinal transplant. The origin of the receptors is a human donor who received an intestinal transplant. Each CDR3 is given with its conserved first and last residue. A D gene is named only where the DNA matches it firmly. Clone sizes are given selectively: once, few, many, or a class where the clone is expanded.

V gene	J gene	D gene	clone size	CDR3 DNA	CDR3 protein
TRBV5-4	TRBJ2-1	-	-	TGTGCCAGCAGCTTGGATAGCCATGAGCAGTTCTTC	CASSLDSHEQFF
TRBV6-1	TRBJ1-4	TRBD1	few	TGTGCCAGCATCCCGGGACAGGGCAGTGAAAAACTGTTTTTT	CASIPGQGSEKLFF
TRBV19	TRBJ2-2	TRBD1	-	TGTGCCAGTAGTAAAGGGGGCCTAGGATGGACCGGGGAGCTGTTTTTT	CASSKGGLGWTGELFF
TRBV6-5	TRBJ1-1	-	-	TGTGCCAGCAGTTACTCCGGGGGGAACACTGAAGCTTTCTTT	CASSYSGGNTEAFF
TRBV5-1	TRBJ1-2	-	-	TGCGCCAGCTACGACAGTACGGGGGACTACTATGGCTACACCTTC	CASYDSTGDYYGYTF
TRBV7-2	TRBJ2-3	-	-	TGTGCCAGCAGCTCGCTGTCAGGGCGGGCAGATACGCAGTATTTT	CASSSLSGRADTQYF
TRBV6-1	TRBJ2-5	-	-	TGTGCCAGCAAAAGACAGTTTGGTGTTACGGAGACCCAGTACTTC	CASKRQFGVTETQYF
TRBV20-1	TRBJ2-7	-	-	TGCAGTGCTAGGGGGTACGAGCAGTACTTC	CSARGYEQYF
TRBV19	TRBJ2-7	TRBD1	-	TGTGCCAGTAGTATAGGCCGGGACAGGGTCCACGAGCAGTACTTC	CASSIGRDRVHEQYF
TRBV2	TRBJ1-6	-	-	TGTGCCAGCATCAAGGACAGTAACTCCTATAATTCACCCCTCCACTTT	CASIKDSNSYNSPLHF
TRBV6-4	TRBJ2-1	TRBD2	-	TGTGCCAGCAGCCCGGGACTAGCCGGCGATGAGCAGTTCTTC	CASSPGLAGDEQFF
TRBV18	TRBJ2-1	TRBD2	-	TGTGCCAGCTCCCGAACCGCTAGCGGCGTTCACAATGAGCAGTTCTTC	CASSRTASGVHNEQFF
TRBV6-1	TRBJ2-7	TRBD2	-	TGTGCCAGCAGCACGGGACTAGCGGGGGAGCAGTACTTC	CASSTGLAGEQYF
TRBV7-3	TRBJ2-3	TRBD2	-	TGTGCCAGCAGCTTAACGAGGGGCGGGAGAGGTACGCAGTATTTT	CASSLTRGGRGTQYF
TRBV7-9	TRBJ2-7	TRBD2	-	TGTGCCAGCACCCTAGCGGGAGCAAGCGAGCAGTACTTC	CASTLAGASEQYF
TRBV28	TRBJ2-1	-	-	TGTGCCAGCACTGGACAAAGCTCCTACAATGAGCAGTTCTTC	CASTGQSSYNEQFF
TRBV11-3	TRBJ2-5	-	-	TGTGCCAGCAGCTCACCCGGGACACCTCCATACTTC	CASSSPGTPPYF
TRBV11-2	TRBJ1-4	-	-	TGTGCCAGCAGCGTGCCGTTGGGCCTCAAACTGTTTTTT	CASSVPLGLKLFF
TRBV5-8	TRBJ1-5	-	-	TGTGCCAGCAGCTTGGGTGTATTGTACAATCAGCCCCAGCATTTT	CASSLGVLYNQPQHF
TRBV25-1	TRBJ1-1	TRBD1	-	TGTGCCAGCAGTGACCGACAGGGCGCCAGAGACACTGAAGCTTTCTTT	CASSDRQGARDTEAFF